A selection of T cell receptor beta chains follows, all from one sample in a study of T cells in Graves' hyperthyroidism and ophthalmopathy. TCRdb re-derived calls from the multiplex PCR reads in MiXCR, one entry per CDR3 protein. In the table there are roughly 710,000 distinct CDR3 sequences, around a third of which are singletons. Sequencing was performed on blood. Receptors were obtained from a woman in her thirties or forties with Graves' hyperthyroidism. Both conserved end residues are part of each CDR3. A D gene is named only where the DNA matches it firmly. Expanded clones get a size class; other rows say once, few or many, or leave the size out.

>NA|TRBJ2-2|TRBV19|NA
TGTGCCAGTAGTATTTTCCTTGACCGAGTCGATGGGGGAGTGAGCACCGGGGAGCTGTTTTTT
CASSIFLDRVDGGVSTGELFF
>NA|TRBJ2-2|TRBV7-2|TRBD2
TGTGCCAGCAGCTTTCGAGGACTAGCGGGCGCCGGGGAGCTGTTTTTT
CASSFRGLAGAGELFF
>many|TRBJ2-6|TRBV25-1|NA
TGTGCCAGCAGCCGAGCGGACTCTGGGGCCAACGTCCTGACTTTC
CASSRADSGANVLTF
>once|TRBJ2-2|TRBV19|TRBD1
TGTGCCAGTAGTAAGACAGGGAACACCGGGGAGCTGCTTTTT
CASSKTGNTGELLF
>NA|TRBJ1-4|TRBV12-3/TRBV12-4|NA
TGTGCCAGCAGTTTATGGGCAACTAATGAAAAACTGTTTTTT
CASSLWATNEKLFF
>many|TRBJ2-2|TRBV7-2|NA
TGTGCCAGCAGCTCCCCCCGTGGTGAGCTGTTTTTT
CASSSPRGELFF
>many|TRBJ2-5|TRBV4-3|NA
TGCGCCAGCAGCCAAATTACGCGGAAGCAAGAGACCCAGTACTTC
CASSQITRKQETQYF
>many|TRBJ1-2|TRBV6-5|NA
TGTGCCAGCAGTGCCCACAGGGATGGCTACACCTTC
CASSAHRDGYTF
>NA|TRBJ1-5|TRBV6-1|NA
TGTGCCAGCAGACTTTCGTGGAATCAGCCCCAGCATTTT
CASRLSWNQPQHF
>many|TRBJ1-5|TRBV6-5|NA
TGTGCCAGCAGTCCCTTTTGGGGGGCTAAGGGCAATCAGCCCCAGCATTTT
CASSPFWGAKGNQPQHF
>NA|TRBJ1-3|TRBV12-3/TRBV12-4|NA
TGTGCCAGCACCCTAAGGAGGGGCTCTGGAAACACCATATATTTT
CASTLRRGSGNTIYF
>NA|TRBJ1-1|TRBV7-2|NA
TGTGCCAGCAGCTCTACAGCTCATGAAGCTCTCTTT
CASSSTAHEALF
>many|TRBJ2-7|TRBV20-1|TRBD1
TGCAGTGCTAGAGGCAGGGGGCGTTACGAGCAGTACTTC
CSARGRGRYEQYF
>many|TRBJ2-5|TRBV7-3|NA
TGTGCCAGCAGCCCACACCGCCAAGAGACCCAGTACTTC
CASSPHRQETQYF
>many|TRBJ1-2|TRBV7-2|NA
TGTGCCAGCAGCCAAGACACCGGGACACAGAACTATGGCTACACCTTC
CASSQDTGTQNYGYTF
>many|TRBJ1-6|TRBV5-1|NA
TGCGCCAGCAGCTCGGCAGATTCTTCACCCCTCCACTTT
CASSSADSSPLHF
>few|TRBJ2-5|TRBV28|NA
TGTGCCAGCAGTTCCCGAAGTACGGAGACCCAGTACTTC
CASSSRSTETQYF
>few|TRBJ1-1|TRBV28|NA
TGTGCCAGCAGTCTAAGACAGACTGAAGCTTTCTTT
CASSLRQTEAFF
>NA|TRBJ1-5|TRBV28|TRBD1
TGTGCCAGCAGACCCACAGGGGCCCTCAATCAGCCCCAGCATTTT
CASRPTGALNQPQHF
>few|TRBJ2-2|TRBV6-1|NA
TGTGCCAGCAGCGAAGCCGACAGATCCGGGGAGCTGTTTTTT
CASSEADRSGELFF
>NA|TRBJ2-5|TRBV29-1|TRBD2
TGCAGCTCCCCTTCGGGGGGGAAAGAGACCCAGTACTTC
CSSPSGGKETQYF
>many|TRBJ2-7|TRBV2|NA
TGTGCCAGCAGTGAAGCCGGGTTTGAGTACGAGCAGTACTTC
CASSEAGFEYEQYF
>many|TRBJ2-7|TRBV14|NA
TGTGCCAGCAGCCGATCAGGTGACGAGCAGTACTTC
CASSRSGDEQYF
>many|TRBJ1-1|TRBV5-6|NA
TGTGCCAGCAGCTTGGTATCCATGAACACTGAAGCTTTCTTT
CASSLVSMNTEAFF
>NA|TRBJ1-5|TRBV5-5|NA
TGTGCCAGCAGTCCGGATGCGGCAGCTATTAAGCCCCAGCATTTT
CASSPDAAAIKPQHF
>NA|TRBJ1-1|TRBV18|NA
TGTGCCAGCTCACCAGAAGAAGGATCGAACACTGAAGCTTTCTTT
CASSPEEGSNTEAFF
>NA|TRBJ2-7|TRBV7-2|NA
TGTGCCAGCAGCTTAGTTCGGGCGCGTTACGAGCAGTACTTC
CASSLVRARYEQYF
>few|TRBJ1-1|TRBV28|TRBD1
TGTGCCAGCAGCCGGACTGACAGGGGGGACACTGAAGCTTTCTTT
CASSRTDRGDTEAFF
>many|TRBJ1-2|TRBV10-3|NA
TGTGCCATCAGTGAGGATATCTATGGCTACACCTTC
CAISEDIYGYTF
>many|TRBJ2-7|TRBV4-2|NA
TGTGCCAGCAGCCACTTACTTGGACGGTACGAGCAGTACTTC
CASSHLLGRYEQYF
>NA|TRBJ1-2|TRBV7-9|TRBD1
TGTGCCAGCAGCCTGACAGGGGCTAGCTACGGCCACACCTTC
CASSLTGASYGHTF
>many|TRBJ1-5|TRBV11-2|NA
TGTGCCAGCAGCTTAGGAGGGGGTGGTTATCAGCCCCAGCATTTT
CASSLGGGGYQPQHF
>NA|TRBJ2-2|TRBV10-3|TRBD2
TGTGCCAGCAGCCTACACTTCCCGAGACTAGCTGCCGGGGAGCTGTTTTTT
CASSLHFPRLAAGELFF
>many|TRBJ1-5|TRBV19|TRBD1
TGTGCCAGTAACGGACAGGTAAATAGCAATCAGCCCCAGCATTTT
CASNGQVNSNQPQHF
>few|TRBJ1-2|TRBV27|NA
TGTGCCAGCAGTTTTCAGAGGGACTATGGCTACACCTTC
CASSFQRDYGYTF
>many|TRBJ2-5|TRBV6-1|NA
TGTGCCAGCAGTGACCGGGGTCTAGAGACCCAGTACTTC
CASSDRGLETQYF